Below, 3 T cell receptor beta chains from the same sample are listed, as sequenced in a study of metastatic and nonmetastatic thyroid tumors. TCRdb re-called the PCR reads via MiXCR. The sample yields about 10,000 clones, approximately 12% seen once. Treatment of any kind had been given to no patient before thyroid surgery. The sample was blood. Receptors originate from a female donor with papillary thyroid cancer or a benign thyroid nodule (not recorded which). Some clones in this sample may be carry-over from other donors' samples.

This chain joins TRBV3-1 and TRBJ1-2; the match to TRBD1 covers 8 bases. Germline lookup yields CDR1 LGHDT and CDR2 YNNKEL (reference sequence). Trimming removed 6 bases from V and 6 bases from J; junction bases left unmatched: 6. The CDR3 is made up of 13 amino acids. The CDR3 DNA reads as TGTGCCAGCAGGTCAACAGGGGGTGATGGCTACACCTTC. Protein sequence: CASRSTGGDGYTF.

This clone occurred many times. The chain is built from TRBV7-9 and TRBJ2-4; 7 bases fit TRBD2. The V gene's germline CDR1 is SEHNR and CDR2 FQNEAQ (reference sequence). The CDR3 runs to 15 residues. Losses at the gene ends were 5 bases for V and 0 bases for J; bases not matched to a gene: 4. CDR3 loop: CASSPAGLAKNIQYF. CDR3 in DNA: TGTGCCAGCAGCCCAGCGGGACTAGCCAAAAACATTCAGTACTTC.

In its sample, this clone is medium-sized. The CDR3 region has the DNA TGTGCCAGCAGTGAATCCCCAGGGGGTAACTATGGCTACACCTTC. It encodes CASSESPGGNYGYTF. The J gene is TRBJ1-2, the V gene TRBV2; 7 nucleotides match TRBD1. CDR1 SNHLY and CDR2 FYNNEI come from the germline V gene. Unmatched junction bases numbered 4, after V lost 2 bases and J lost 1 base. The CDR3 has 15 residues.